The present T cell receptor (beta chain) was sequenced within a study of T-cell reconstitution after alpha-beta-depleted transplantation in children. As it was prepared, the TCRbeta library received unique molecular identifiers. TCRdb ran MiXCR on the PCR reads and lists one entry per CDR3 protein. The sample holds approximately 640,000 distinct CDR3 sequences, 15% to 20% seen once. Trimming removed 0 bases from V and 0 bases from J, with 10 bases in between. Germline CDR1 reads SGHRS; CDR2 reads YFSETQ. CDR3 length: 17 amino acids. The genes are TRBV5-1 and TRBJ2-6; weak D call: TRBD1 (6 bases). The sequences come from PBMCs from the stem cell graft donor, collected from the stem cell graft. This clonotype was sampled from a human donor who donated a stem cell graft to a child with acute myeloid leukemia. CDR3 sequence reads: CASSLAGASSGANVLTF. The CDR3 DNA reads as TGCGCCAGCAGCTTGGCAGGGGCCAGCTCTGGGGCCAACGTCCTGACTTTC.